The 24 T cell receptor beta chains given below trace back to one sample, sequenced in a study of blood T cell repertoires in COVID-19. Sequencing used immunoSEQ multiplex PCR; TCRdb keeps in-frame clones, though not all of them. In the table there are about 68,000 clones, around 85% of which are singletons. The sequenced sample was peripheral blood. These receptors originate from a woman aged 60-70 years with acute or convalescent COVID-19.

This clone was recorded a few times. The chain uses TRBV5-3 and TRBJ2-3, with a tentative D call TRBD1 (5 bases). TRBV5-3 is classed as an ORF, of uncertain function. The CDR3 sequence is 15 residues long. Trimming removed 1 base from V and 3 bases from J, with 12 bases in between. The CDR3 nucleotides are TGTGCCAGAAGCTTGTTACCAGGGCCGACAGATACGCAGTATTTT. This gives the protein CARSLLPGPTDTQYF.

The gene calls are TRBV9 and TRBJ1-1; D is possibly TRBD1 (5 bases). V shed 4 bases and J shed 4 bases, with 11 bases lying between them. Germline CDR1 and CDR2: SGDLS and YYNGEE. The CDR3 loop spans 13 amino acids. In DNA form, the CDR3 reads TGTGCCAGCAGCCCCCAGGGAGGCACTGAAGCTTTCTTT. It yields the protein CASSPQGGTEAFF.

The chain recombines TRBV3-1 (or the pseudogene TRBV3-2) with TRBJ2-5; a possible D gene is TRBD1 (8 bases). V was clipped by 0 bases and J by 2 bases, with 16 bases between them. There are 17 residues in the CDR3. The germline gives CDR1 LGHDT, CDR2 YNNKEL (reference sequence). The CDR3 here is CASSQDTRGREQETQYF. Here the CDR3 DNA reads TGTGCCAGCAGCCAAGATACCAGGGGGCGGGAGCAAGAGACCCAGTACTTC.

This rearrangement joins TRBV5-6 to TRBJ2-7, with a possible D match to TRBD1 (6 bases). Germline values: CDR1 SGHDT, CDR2 YYEEEE. V lost 6 bases and J lost 4, with 14 bases in between. The CDR3 runs to 13 residues. DNA of the CDR3: TGTGCCAGCAACAAGGACAGCCGTTACGAGCAGTACTTC. Residues: CASNKDSRYEQYF.

The J gene is TRBJ2-1, the V gene TRBV14, with D possibly being TRBD1 (5 bases). V shed 6 bases and J shed 3 bases, with 15 bases lying between them. CDR3 size: 15 residues. Germline assignment: CDR1 SGHDN and CDR2 FVKESK. DNA for the CDR3: TGTGCCAGCAGTCTCGACAGCCTCCGCTACAATGAGCAGTTCTTC. Translation: CASSLDSLRYNEQFF. Drawing the rest from reference TRBV14 and TRBJ2-1, the complete variable domain is EAGVTQFPSHSVIEKGQTVTLRCDPISGHDNLYWYRRVMGKEIKFLLHFVKESKQDESGMPNNRFLAERTGGTYSTLKVQPAELEDSGVYFCASSLDSLRYNEQFFGPGTRLTVL.

This chain joins TRBV2 and TRBJ1-3, with 10 positions matching TRBD1. The V and J ends lost 5 bases and 0 bases, in that order; junction bases with no gene match: 7. The CDR3 is 17 residues long. Germline loops: CDR1 SNHLY, CDR2 FYNNEI. CDR3 residues: CASSPGDRGRSGNTIYF. The CDR3 DNA follows: TGTGCCAGCAGTCCTGGGGACAGGGGTCGCTCTGGAAACACCATATATTTT.

The chain combines TRBV10-1 with TRBJ1-1, with a weak D call TRBD1 (5 bases). Germline lookup yields CDR1 WNHNN and CDR2 SYGVQD (reference sequence). Trimming left V 9 bases short and J 1 base short, with 12 bases between. The CDR3 totals 13 residues. The CDR3 DNA sequence: TGCGCCAGTCGATCAGGGCCGAACACTGAAGCTTTCTTT. It specifies CASRSGPNTEAFF.

This clone has only one observation. The chain couples TRBV6-6 to TRBJ2-7; 10 positions match TRBD2. CDR1 and CDR2 (germline): MNHNY, SVGAGI (reference sequence). The V gene end was trimmed by 6 bases and the J gene end by 6 bases; junction bases not matched to a gene: 11. The CDR3 totals 15 residues. CDR3: CASRVGLAEASEQYF. The CDR3 DNA reads TGTGCCAGCAGAGTTGGACTAGCGGAAGCCTCCGAGCAGTACTTC.

This sequence joins TRBV6-1 and TRBJ1-2, with 11 positions matching TRBD1. CDR1 and CDR2 (germline): MNHNS, SASEGT. V shed 0 bases, J shed 4 bases, and the junction held 1 base outside the gene matches. The CDR3 spans 15 residues. The CDR3 here is CASSEAGTGGYGYTF. The CDR3 DNA follows: TGTGCCAGCAGTGAAGCCGGGACAGGGGGCTATGGCTACACCTTC.

A few counts support this clone. This chain uses TRBV19 with TRBJ1-6; 7 bases align to TRBD1. The CDR3 consists of 15 residues. CDR1 LNHDA and CDR2 SQIVND come from the germline V gene (reference sequence). With 8 bases clipped from V and 10 bases from J, the junction kept 14 bases outside the gene matches. CDR3 amino acids: CASGGTAGSGSPLHF. In DNA form, the CDR3 reads TGTGCCAGTGGTGGGACAGCAGGAAGTGGGTCACCCCTCCACTTT. Variable domain in full (rest from reference TRBV19 and TRBJ1-6): DGGITQSPKYLFRKEGQNVTLSCEQNLNHDAMYWYRQDPGQGLRLIYYSQIVNDFQKGDIAEGYSVSREKKESFPLTVTSAQKNPTAFYLCASGGTAGSGSPLHFGNGTRLTVT.

The V gene is TRBV18, the J gene TRBJ1-4, with D unclear. Trimming shortened V by 3 bases and J by 6 bases, and 14 bases separated the two germline ends. Germline V gives CDR1 KGHSH, CDR2 LQKENI. The CDR3 is 15 amino acids. The CDR3 region is CASSPPMRDDEKLFF. The CDR3 bases are TGTGCCAGCTCACCCCCTATGAGGGATGATGAAAAACTGTTTTTT.

The chain has TRBV6-1 and TRBJ1-1; 9 nucleotides line up with TRBD1. Germline V gives CDR1 MNHNS, CDR2 SASEGT. CDR3 length equals 14 residues. Losses at the gene ends were 7 bases for V and 5 bases for J; bases not matched to a gene: 8. Here the CDR3 DNA reads TGTGCCAGCAAGACACAGGGGGCGGGGACTGAAGCTTTCTTT. It specifies CASKTQGAGTEAFF.

CDR3 loop: CSVVGSGNTIYF. The CDR3 region has the DNA TGCAGCGTGGTGGGGAGTGGAAACACCATATATTTT. The chain is built from TRBV29-1 and TRBJ1-3; unclear D gene. The CDR3 is 12 residues long. V lost 6 bases, J lost 3 bases, and 9 bases lay in between. Germline lookup yields CDR1 SQVTM and CDR2 ANQGSEA.

V is TRBV5-1 and J is TRBJ1-6, with TRBD1 matching over 11 bases. CDR3 length equals 17 residues. In germline, CDR1 is SGHRS, CDR2 YFSETQ. Trimming took 0 bases from V and 5 from J; bases not matched to a gene: 4. For the CDR3, the DNA is TGCGCCAGCAGCTTGGCTTGGACAGGGGGCAATAATTCACCCCTCCACTTT. Protein product: CASSLAWTGGNNSPLHF.

V and J are TRBV6-5 and TRBJ1-4; TRBD1 agrees at 9 bases. CDR3 length equals 14 residues. Germline CDR1 reads MNHEY; CDR2 reads SVGAGI. Unmatched junction bases numbered 10, after V lost 7 bases and J lost 10 bases. The CDR3, as DNA: TGTGCCAGCACCGCGGACAGGGGAGTAGGAAAACTGTTTTTT. This sequence encodes CASTADRGVGKLFF.

The V and J genes are TRBV18 and TRBJ1-2; a weak D match, TRBD1 (5 bases). Trimming cost V 0 bases and J 3 bases, with 8 bases left between them. From germline, CDR1 is KGHSH and CDR2 LQKENI. This CDR3 comprises 14 residues. CDR3 coding DNA: TGTGCCAGCTCACCACCTGGCAGGGACTATGGCTACACCTTC. Amino acids: CASSPPGRDYGYTF.

J is TRBJ1-5 and V is TRBV15, with D possibly TRBD1 on 6 matching bases. The germline V gene has CDR1 LNHNV and CDR2 YYDKDF (reference sequence). The ends were cut back, 0 bases at V and 1 base at J, with 10 bases in the middle. The CDR3 has 16 amino acids. The CDR3 spells CATSRDGGQSNQPQHF. The CDR3 region has the DNA TGTGCCACCAGCAGAGATGGGGGCCAAAGCAATCAGCCCCAGCATTTT.

The chain employs TRBV6-1 and TRBJ1-1; D is unresolved. The CDR3 runs 13 residues. Per germline, CDR1 MNHNS and CDR2 SASEGT. The V and J ends lost 0 bases and 2 bases respectively, with 4 bases between them. As DNA, the CDR3 is TGTGCCAGCAGTGAAGCGAGTAACACTGAAGCTTTCTTT. It codes for CASSEASNTEAFF.

The rearrangement uses TRBV5-1 and TRBJ1-4; tentative D call: TRBD1 (5 bases). The germline V gene encodes CDR1 SGHRS and CDR2 YFSETQ. Trimming pared 0 bases from V and 7 bases from J, leaving 13 bases between. The CDR3 is 15 amino acids. The CDR3 sequence: CASSLETGVFEKLFF. In DNA form, the CDR3 reads TGCGCCAGCAGCTTGGAAACAGGAGTATTTGAAAAACTGTTTTTT.

J is TRBJ2-3 and V is TRBV5-5, with TRBD1 as a possible D gene (5 bases). With 4 bases removed from V and 2 bases from J, the gap between germline ends came to 17 bases. CDR3 length: 16 amino acids. Germline CDR1 and CDR2: SGHKS and YYEKEE (reference sequence). The CDR3 DNA reads TGTGCCAGCAGCGCCGCGGCCCGACAGTCCACAGATACGCAGTATTTT. The encoded protein is CASSAAARQSTDTQYF.

The genes are TRBV2 and TRBJ1-1; D perhaps matches TRBD1 (6 bases). Germline-derived CDR1 and CDR2 are SNHLY and FYNNEI. Trimming cost V 3 bases and J 3 bases, with 17 bases left between them. There are 16 residues in the CDR3. The CDR3 coding sequence is TGTGCCAGCAGTGAGGGGCCAGGGGTATGGGACACTGAAGCTTTCTTT. Translated: CASSEGPGVWDTEAFF.

This clone was counted a single time. The V gene is TRBV5-8, the J gene TRBJ1-2, with D perhaps matching TRBD1 (6 bases). V was cut by 1 base and J by 5 bases, with 18 bases left in between. Germline V gene lookup returns CDR1 SGHTS and CDR2 YDEGEE. The CDR3 length is 16 residues. CDR3 nucleotides: TGTGCCAGCAGCTTGACAGGACTTACAGGGACGTATGGCTACACCTTC. It codes for CASSLTGLTGTYGYTF.

The V gene is TRBV19, the J gene TRBJ2-6; perhaps TRBD2 as D (6 bases). The CDR3 is made up of 16 amino acids. CDR1 and CDR2 from the germline V gene are LNHDA and SQIVND (reference sequence). V dropped 4 bases and J dropped 0 bases, with 10 bases sitting between them. The DNA of the CDR3 is TGTGCCAGTAGTAGGGGACTCACCTCTGGGGCCAACGTCCTGACTTTC. Residues: CASSRGLTSGANVLTF.

The J gene is TRBJ1-5, the V gene TRBV2, with D unresolved. Trimming stripped 3 bases from V and 7 bases from J, with 13 bases between. CDR3 size: 14 residues. Germline assignment: CDR1 SNHLY and CDR2 FYNNEI. CDR3 in amino acids: CASSERALGQPQHF. As DNA, the CDR3 is TGTGCCAGCAGTGAGCGGGCCCTGGGGCAGCCCCAGCATTTT.